This TCR beta chain emerged from a study of Ad26.COV2.S vaccination and SARS-CoV-2 variants. As for the study in general: This donor came from the COV1001 trial of Ad26.COV2.S. Study-level points and caveats: Placebo recipients and vaccine recipients were similar in non-spike TCR breadth.

Generated by immunoSEQ multiplex PCR, the TCRdb table keeps only in-frame clones and is missing some. Of fewer than 900,000 clones in the sample, around 90% are singletons; the top ten hold 1.5%. Per germline, CDR1 MNHEY and CDR2 SVGAGI. Trimming shortened V by 8 bases and J by 0 bases, and 10 bases separated the two germline ends. This CDR3 spans 13 amino acids. Treatment defined: 15 to 20 received Ad26.COV2.S at low or high dose, single or two shots; 5 received placebo; per-sample allocation not given. After the first vaccine or placebo injection, samples were drawn on day 63. This person who donated was an adult of 18-55 years in Boston. Concerning this clone: What it binds is not known.

The origin of this receptor is a person aged 18-60 years who received the Ad26.COV2.S COVID-19 vaccine or a placebo. Specimen: peripheral blood, collected in a trial of Ad26.COV2.S vaccine versus placebo. The chain is built from TRBV6-5 and TRBJ1-2, with D uncertain. Written as DNA, the CDR3 is TGTGCCAGCCGGTCAGCCTCTAACTATGGCTACACCTTC. It yields the protein CASRSASNYGYTF.